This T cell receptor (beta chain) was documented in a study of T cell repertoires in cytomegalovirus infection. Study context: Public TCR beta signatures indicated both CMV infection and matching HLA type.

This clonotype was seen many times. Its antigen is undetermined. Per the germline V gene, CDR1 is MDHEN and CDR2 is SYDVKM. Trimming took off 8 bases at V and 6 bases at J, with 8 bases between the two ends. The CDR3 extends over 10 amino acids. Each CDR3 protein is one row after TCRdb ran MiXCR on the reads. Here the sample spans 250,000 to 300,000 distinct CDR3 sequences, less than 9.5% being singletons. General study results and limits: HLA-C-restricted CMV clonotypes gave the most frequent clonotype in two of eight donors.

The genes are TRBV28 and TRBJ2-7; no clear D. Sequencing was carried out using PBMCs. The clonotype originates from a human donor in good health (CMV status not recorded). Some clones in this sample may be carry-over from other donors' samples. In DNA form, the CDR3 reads TGTGCCAGCCGCGGTACCGAGCAGTACTTC. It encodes CASRGTEQYF. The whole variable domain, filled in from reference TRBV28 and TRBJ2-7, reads DVKVTQSSRYLVKRTGEKVFLECVQDMDHENMFWYRQDPGLGLRLIYFSYDVKMKEKGDIPEGYSVSREKKERFSLILESASTNQTSMYLCASRGTEQYFGPGTRLTVT.